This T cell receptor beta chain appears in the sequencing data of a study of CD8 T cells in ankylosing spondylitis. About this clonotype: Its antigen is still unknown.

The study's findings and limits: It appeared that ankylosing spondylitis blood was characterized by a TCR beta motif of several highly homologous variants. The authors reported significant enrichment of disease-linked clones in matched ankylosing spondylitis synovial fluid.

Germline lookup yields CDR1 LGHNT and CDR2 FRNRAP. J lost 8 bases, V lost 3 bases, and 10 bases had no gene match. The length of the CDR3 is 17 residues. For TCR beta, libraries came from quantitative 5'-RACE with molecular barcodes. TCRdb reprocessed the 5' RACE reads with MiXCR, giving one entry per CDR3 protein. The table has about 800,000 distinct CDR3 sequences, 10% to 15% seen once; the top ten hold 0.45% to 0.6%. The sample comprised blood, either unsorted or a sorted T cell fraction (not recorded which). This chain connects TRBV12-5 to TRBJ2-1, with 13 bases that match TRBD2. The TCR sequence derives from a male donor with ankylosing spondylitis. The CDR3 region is CASGLVSGTSGVYEQFF. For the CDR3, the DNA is TGTGCTAGTGGTTTAGTTTCCGGGACTAGCGGGGTCTATGAGCAGTTCTTC.